This T cell receptor beta chain was identified in a study of cytomegalovirus exposure and HLA in healthy donors. Study observations and caveats: Through in vitro validation, a few CMV-associated chains were shown to be specific for CMV antigens.

In regard to this clone: Its target is not known.

Whereas donors were nominally healthy upon sampling, unrecorded immune exposures were probable. The CDR3 runs 16 residues. CDR1 is MGHRA and CDR2 is YSYEKL in the germline V gene. V lost 2 bases, J lost 4 bases, and 8 bases stayed unmatched. The PCR had 60 Vbeta and 13 Jbeta primers. Profiling relied on immunoSEQ multiplex PCR, and the TCRdb table lists in-frame clones only, not all of them. The sample shows about 60,000 clones, 80% to 90% of them seen only once. The chain combines TRBV4-1 with TRBJ2-1, with 7 bases that match TRBD1. The origin of this receptor is a man younger than 35 in good health and CMV-seronegative. The sequencing sample was made of PBMCs. The DNA of the CDR3 is TGCGCCAGCAGCCAAAGGGGTGGGACAGCATACAATGAGCAGTTCTTC. Its protein product is CASSQRGGTAYNEQFF.